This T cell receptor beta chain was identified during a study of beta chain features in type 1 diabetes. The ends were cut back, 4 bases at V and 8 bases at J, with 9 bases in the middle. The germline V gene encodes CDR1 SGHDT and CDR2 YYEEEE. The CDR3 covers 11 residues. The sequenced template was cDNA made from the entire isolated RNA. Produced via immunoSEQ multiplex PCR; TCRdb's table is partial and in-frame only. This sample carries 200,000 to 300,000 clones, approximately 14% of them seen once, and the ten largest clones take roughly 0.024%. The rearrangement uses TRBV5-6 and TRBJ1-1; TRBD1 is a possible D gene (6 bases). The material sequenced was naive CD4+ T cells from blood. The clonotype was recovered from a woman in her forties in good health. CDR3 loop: CASSADREAFF. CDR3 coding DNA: TGTGCCAGCAGCGCAGACAGGGAAGCTTTCTTT.